Here is one TCR beta chain with its context. Its matching antigen is unknown. This CDR3 is missing its conserved last phenylalanine or tryptophan, likely due to a read error. Extraction of RNA together with DNA used about 17-31 mg of unsorted bulk tissue. TCR beta cDNA came from about 450 ng total RNA, primed with a constant-region primer. Sequencing libraries for TCR beta derived from three nested multiplex PCR rounds that used slightly modified ARM-PCR. Investigators reported that the first two PCR rounds, at around 11 cycles each, used TRBV1-TRBV30 forward primers with a C-beta reverse primer. In TCRdb, the multiplex PCR reads were re-called with MiXCR into one record per CDR3 protein. The sample has 40,000 to 60,000 distinct CDR3 sequences, less than 75% seen once. This CDR3 contains 17 residues. CDR1 and CDR2 (germline): LGHNA, YNFKEQ. This sample stems from a study of tumor-infiltrating lymphocytes in primary liver carcinoma. Study background: Tumor stage was T1-T3 N0M0, and tumor size was 4.2 to 10 cm across.

Study-level findings and limits: For tumor-adjacent and tumor-blood pairs, overlap was less than that seen for tumor region pairs.

This receptor was obtained from a man aged 40-50 years with primary liver carcinoma and hepatitis B virus infection. This sequence joins TRBV4-2 and TRBJ2-7; 13 bases are a match to TRBD2. Sequenced sample: liver tumor tissue from sampling region 5. The subset here: tumor region T5, tumor centre. The CDR3, as DNA: TGTGCCACTACTGGACTAGCGGGAGTTTATAAGCCCTACGCGCAGTACCTC. Translated, it gives CATTGLAGVYKPYAQYL.